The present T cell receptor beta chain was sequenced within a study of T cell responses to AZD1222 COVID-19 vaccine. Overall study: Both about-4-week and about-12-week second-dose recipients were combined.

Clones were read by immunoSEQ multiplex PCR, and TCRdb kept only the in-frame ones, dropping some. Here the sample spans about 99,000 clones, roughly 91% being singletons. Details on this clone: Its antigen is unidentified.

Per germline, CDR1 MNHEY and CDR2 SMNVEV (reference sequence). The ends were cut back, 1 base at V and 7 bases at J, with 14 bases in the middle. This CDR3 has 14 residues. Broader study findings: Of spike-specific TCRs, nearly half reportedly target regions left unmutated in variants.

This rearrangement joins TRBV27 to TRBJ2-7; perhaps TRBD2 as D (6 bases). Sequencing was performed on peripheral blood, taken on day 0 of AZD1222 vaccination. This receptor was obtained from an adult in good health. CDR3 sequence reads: CASSLFAGLGEQYF. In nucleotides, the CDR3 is TGTGCCAGCAGTTTATTTGCGGGACTCGGGGAGCAGTACTTC.